Below, 15 T cell receptor beta chains from the same sample are listed, as sequenced in a study of OX40 agonist ivuxolimab in advanced cancers. Here immunoSEQ multiplex PCR was the method, and the copy in TCRdb shows in-frame clones only, minus some. The sample shows 60,000 to 90,000 clones, 80% to 90% of them seen only once. The sample consisted of CD4+ or CD8+ T cells sorted from blood, taken in a trial of the OX40 agonist ivuxolimab. The receptors here all came from an adult with an advanced solid tumor such as melanoma, head and neck, liver or kidney cancer.

V usage is TRBV6-1 and J usage is TRBJ1-5; 7 bases match TRBD1. After removal of 5 bases from V and 6 bases from J, the junction contained 4 bases not matched to a gene. The CDR3 loop spans 13 amino acids. Germline values: CDR1 MNHNS, CDR2 SASEGT. This chain's CDR3 is CASSPGGPQPQHF. Here the CDR3 DNA reads TGTGCCAGCAGTCCAGGGGGGCCTCAGCCCCAGCATTTT.

The rearrangement uses TRBV4-1 and TRBJ1-1, with 7 bases matching TRBD1. From germline, CDR1 is MGHRA and CDR2 YSYEKL. The length of the CDR3 is 15 residues. With 1 base clipped from V and 0 bases from J, the junction kept 2 bases outside the gene matches. In DNA, the CDR3 is TGCGCCAGCAGCCAAGCAGGGGGTATGAACACTGAAGCTTTCTTT. Amino acid sequence: CASSQAGGMNTEAFF.

This clone was seen a single time. The chain uses TRBV6-6 and TRBJ1-5, with D perhaps matching TRBD1 (5 bases). The CDR3 spans 15 residues. Germline V gene lookup returns CDR1 MNHNY and CDR2 SVGAGI (reference sequence). With 1 base removed from V and 2 bases from J, the gap between germline ends came to 9 bases. In nucleotides, the CDR3 is TGTGCCAGCAGTTACTTAGACAGAGGCAATCAGCCCCAGCATTTT. Translating gives CASSYLDRGNQPQHF.

The chain combines TRBV28 with TRBJ1-6; tentatively, D is TRBD1 (6 bases). Germline CDR1 MDHEN, CDR2 SYDVKM. V was trimmed by 5 bases and J by 7 bases, leaving 15 bases between them. The CDR3 covers 15 residues. In DNA, the CDR3 is TGTGCCAGCAGTGGCAAACAGGGTCTGAATTCACCCCTCCACTTT. This translates into CASSGKQGLNSPLHF.

This clone was counted only a few times. V and J are TRBV6-5 and TRBJ2-2; 7 bases are shared with TRBD2. The V and J ends lost 2 bases and 5 bases, in that order; junction bases with no gene match: 8. The CDR3 runs to 16 residues. Germline V gene sequence: CDR1 MNHEY, CDR2 SVGAGI. The CDR3 reads CASSYNRWGGTGELFF. CDR3 bases: TGTGCCAGCAGTTACAACCGGTGGGGGGGAACCGGGGAGCTGTTTTTT.

The V and J genes are TRBV5-8 and TRBJ1-2; 9 bases fit TRBD1. The CDR3 sequence is 14 residues long. Germline CDR1 and CDR2: SGHTS and YDEGEE. J gave up 7 bases and V 0 bases, and 4 bases lay outside the gene matches. CDR3 nucleotides: TGTGCCAGCAGCTTGGACAGGGGGCTCTTTGGCTACACCTTC. Translated, it gives CASSLDRGLFGYTF.

The chain carries TRBV5-1 and TRBJ2-7; TRBD2 matches at 14 bases. There are 16 residues in the CDR3. V shed 3 bases and J 7 bases; nucleotides not matched to a gene: 9. Per germline, CDR1 SGHRS and CDR2 YFSETQ. The CDR3 region has the DNA TGCGCCAGCAGCTCACGGACTAGCGGGGGGCCTTTGGAGCAGTACTTC. This gives the protein CASSSRTSGGPLEQYF. The entire variable domain, with the rest obtained from reference TRBV5-1 and TRBJ2-7, is as follows: KAGVTQTPRYLIKTRGQQVTLSCSPISGHRSVSWYQQTPGQGLQFLFEYFSETQRNKGNFPGRFSGRQFSNSRSEMNVSTLELGDSALYLCASSSRTSGGPLEQYFGPGTRLTVT.

The chain recombines TRBV5-1 with TRBJ1-1; D is undetermined. Trimming shortened V by 2 bases and J by 5 bases, and 10 bases separated the two germline ends. CDR1 and CDR2 from the germline V gene are SGHRS and YFSETQ. This CDR3 region has 13 residues. CDR3 bases: TGCGCCAGCAGCTTTAGGTTCAGGACTGAAGCTTTCTTT. It codes for CASSFRFRTEAFF.

The chain has TRBV30 and TRBJ1-3, with 7 bases lining up with TRBD1. This CDR3 spans 14 amino acids. Germline V gene data show CDR1 as GTSNPN and CDR2 as SVGIG (reference sequence). The V and J ends lost 0 bases and 2 bases, in that order; junction bases with no gene match: 1. The CDR3, as DNA: TGTGCCTGGAGTGTAGGGGGCCCTGGAAACACCATATATTTT. Translating gives CAWSVGGPGNTIYF.

About this clone: The junction and the germline gene differ at one end; a read error may be behind it. V gene TRBV7-7 combines with J gene TRBJ2-1; 9 bases are shared with TRBD1. The CDR3 extends over 15 amino acids. The V gene's germline CDR1 is SSHAT and CDR2 FNYEAQ (reference sequence). The CDR3 sequence: CASSSGTGSFNEQFF. Written as DNA, the CDR3 is TGTGCTAGCAGCTCCGGGACAGGGTCGTTCAATGAGCAGTTCTTC.

The V and J genes are TRBV11-3 and TRBJ2-3; the D call may be TRBD1 or TRBD2 (5 bases each). With 5 bases removed from V and 4 bases from J, the gap between germline ends came to 16 bases. CDR1 is SGHNT, CDR2 YENEEA, per germline. The CDR3 has 15 residues. The CDR3 loop reads CASSEGTVGADTQYF. In nucleotides, the CDR3 is TGTGCCAGCAGCGAGGGGACGGTTGGCGCAGATACGCAGTATTTT.

DNA for the CDR3: TGCGCCAGCAGCTTTCTCCCGGCAGGGTCGAACACTGAAGCTTTCTTT. Translated: CASSFLPAGSNTEAFF. The chain couples TRBV5-1 to TRBJ1-1; maybe TRBD1 (5 bases). V was cut by 2 bases and J by 1 base, with 15 bases left in between. Germline CDR1 SGHRS, CDR2 YFSETQ. There are 16 residues in the CDR3. Full variable domain (outside the CDR3, taken from reference TRBV5-1 and TRBJ1-1): KAGVTQTPRYLIKTRGQQVTLSCSPISGHRSVSWYQQTPGQGLQFLFEYFSETQRNKGNFPGRFSGRQFSNSRSEMNVSTLELGDSALYLCASSFLPAGSNTEAFFGQGTRLTVV.

The chain employs TRBV6-1 and TRBJ1-1, with 7 bases identical to TRBD1. The germline V gene has CDR1 MNHNS and CDR2 SASEGT. With V trimmed by 5 bases and J by 3 bases, 3 bases remained unmatched. The CDR3 contains 13 residues. The DNA of the CDR3 is TGTGCCAGCAGTAATACAGGGGACACTGAAGCTTTCTTT. Translation gives CASSNTGDTEAFF.

A few counts support this clone. The rearrangement links TRBV27 to TRBJ1-1, with unresolved D. Germline lookup yields CDR1 MNHEY and CDR2 SMNVEV (reference sequence). This CDR3 region has 13 residues. V lost 2 bases to trimming and J lost 1 base, with 5 bases between them. The CDR3 loop is CASSLKENTEAFF. The CDR3 coding sequence is TGTGCCAGCAGTTTAAAGGAGAACACTGAAGCTTTCTTT.

This clone is a singleton in its sample. The CDR3 DNA follows: TGTGCCAGCAGTGCCTACAGGGTGGAGACCCAGTACTTC. This gives the protein CASSAYRVETQYF. The V gene is TRBV2, the J gene TRBJ2-5; perhaps TRBD1 as D (6 bases). CDR3 length equals 13 residues. The germline V gene encodes CDR1 SNHLY and CDR2 FYNNEI. The V and J ends lost 4 bases and 5 bases respectively, with 11 bases between them.